One T cell receptor beta chain is described in this entry. The antigen remains undetermined. Sequencing was performed with immunoSEQ multiplex PCR; in TCRdb, only in-frame clones are kept and a portion is missing. The table lists tens of thousands of clones, around 90% of them singletons. The data derive from a study of graft-versus-host responses after intestinal transplantation. Across the study: Grafts were multivisceral, liver-intestinal, or isolated intestinal. Each recipient received anti-thymocyte globulin induction, then tacrolimus and steroids for approximately 3 years. Study-wide results and caveats: Some patients had graft-donor T cell macrochimerism, and their allografts showed high graft-versus-host to host-versus-graft clonal ratios. GvH clones occurred in recipient marrow; some first appeared in ileum or blood.

V lost 1 base and J 11 bases, leaving 11 bases between the germline ends. CDR1 is SGHAT and CDR2 is FQNNGV in the germline V gene. The CDR3 runs to 12 residues. The source is a human patient who received an intestinal transplant, so some T cells may come from the graft donor. The sequencing here drew on PBMCs, taken around 120 days after intestinal transplantation. V and J are TRBV11-2 and TRBJ2-5; unclear D gene. CDR3 DNA sequence: TGTGCCAGCAGCTTAGGAACTCGAGAGCAGTACTTC. It yields the protein CASSLGTREQYF.